This record concerns one T cell receptor beta chain sequence. CDR3 length equals 14 residues. Germline values: CDR1 SGHTA, CDR2 FQGNSA. The V gene end was trimmed by 5 bases and the J gene end by 12 bases; junction bases not matched to a gene: 9. These data are taken from a study of blood T cell repertoires in COVID-19. Study summary: The United States, Italy and Spain were the sources of the acute and convalescent COVID-19 samples.

Only in-frame clones appear in the TCRdb table, and some are missing; sequencing was by immunoSEQ multiplex PCR. The sample has some 230,000 clones; around 83% are singletons. Sequenced: peripheral blood. The clonotype originates from a woman in her fifties or sixties with acute or convalescent COVID-19. V usage is TRBV7-2 and J usage is TRBJ1-4, with 10 bases aligning to TRBD1. CDR3 in DNA: TGTGCCAGCAGCCCGGGACAGGGGCCAGAGGAACTGTTTTTT. Residues: CASSPGQGPEELFF.